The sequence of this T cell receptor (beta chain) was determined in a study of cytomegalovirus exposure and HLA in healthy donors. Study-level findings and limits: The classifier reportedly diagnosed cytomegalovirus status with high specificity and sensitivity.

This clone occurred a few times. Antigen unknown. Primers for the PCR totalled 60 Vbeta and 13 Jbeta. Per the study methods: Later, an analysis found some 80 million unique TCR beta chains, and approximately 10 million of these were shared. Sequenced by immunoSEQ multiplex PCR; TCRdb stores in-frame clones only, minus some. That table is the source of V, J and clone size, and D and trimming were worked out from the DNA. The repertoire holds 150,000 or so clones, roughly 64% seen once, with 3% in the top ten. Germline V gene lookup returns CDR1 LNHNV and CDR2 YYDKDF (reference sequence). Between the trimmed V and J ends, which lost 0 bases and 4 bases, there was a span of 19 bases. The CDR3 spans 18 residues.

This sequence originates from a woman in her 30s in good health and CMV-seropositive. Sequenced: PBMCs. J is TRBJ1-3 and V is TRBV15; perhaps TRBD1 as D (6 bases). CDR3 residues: CATSRDLLTGGEGNTIYF. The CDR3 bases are TGTGCCACCAGCAGAGATCTGCTTACGGGGGGCGAGGGAAACACCATATATTTT.